One sample yielded the 23 T cell receptor beta chains listed below, sequenced in a study of blood T cell repertoires in COVID-19. Only in-frame clones appear in the TCRdb table, and some are missing; sequencing was by immunoSEQ multiplex PCR. Here the sample spans around 330,000 clones, approximately 88% being singletons. Sequencing was performed on PBMCs or T cells enriched from blood (not recorded which). The receptors derive from a woman under 30 who had recovered from COVID-19.

The genes are TRBV4-3 and TRBJ2-2; 9 nucleotides align to TRBD1. From germline, CDR1 is LGHNA and CDR2 YSLEER. The CDR3 is 15 amino acids. V shed 1 base and J 3 bases; nucleotides not matched to a gene: 0. The CDR3 sequence is CASSQGDRDTGELFF. The DNA of the CDR3 is TGCGCCAGCAGCCAAGGGGACAGGGACACCGGGGAGCTGTTTTTT.

V gene TRBV10-3 combines with J gene TRBJ2-3; 10 positions match TRBD2. The CDR3 runs to 14 residues. The junction had 4 bases not matched to a gene; V was cut back by 8 bases and J by 2 bases. Germline CDR1 is ENHRY and CDR2 is SYGVKD. As DNA, the CDR3 is TGTGCCATCGCTAGCGGGAGTATCACAGATACGCAGTATTTT. This codes for CAIASGSITDTQYF.

The chain couples TRBV10-1 to TRBJ1-1; 8 bases align to TRBD1. Germline V lookup: CDR1 WNHNN, CDR2 SYGVQD (reference sequence). CDR3 length equals 14 residues. V lost 2 bases to trimming and J lost 11 bases; unmatched junction nucleotides: 10. CDR3 protein: CASSEGQGLVRAFF. In DNA, the CDR3 is TGCGCCAGCAGTGAGGGACAGGGTCTAGTTAGGGCTTTCTTT.

The chain employs TRBV7-8 and TRBJ1-5; D is unclear. Trimming stripped 3 bases from V and 9 bases from J, with 21 bases between. The CDR3 runs 16 residues. CDR1 is SGHVS, CDR2 FQNEAQ, per germline. This CDR3 is CASSFDAAESVWPQHF. CDR3 coding DNA: TGTGCCAGCAGCTTTGATGCGGCTGAGTCGGTTTGGCCCCAGCATTTT.

CDR3 in amino acids: CASSFWLRGGALNEQFF. The CDR3 region has the DNA TGTGCCAGCAGCTTTTGGTTACGCGGGGGGGCTCTGAATGAGCAGTTCTTC. The chain has TRBV5-4 and TRBJ2-1, with 9 bases lining up with TRBD2. Germline values: CDR1 SGHNT, CDR2 YYREEE (reference sequence). CDR3 size: 17 residues. V lost 2 bases to trimming and J lost 7 bases; unmatched junction nucleotides: 13.

This chain uses TRBV6-5 with TRBJ1-2; D possibly corresponds to TRBD1 (6 bases). The CDR3 extends over 13 amino acids. V was clipped by 8 bases and J by 4 bases, with 14 bases between them. Germline loops: CDR1 MNHEY, CDR2 SVGAGI. The CDR3 region is CASDGQHVYGYTF. The CDR3 DNA sequence: TGTGCCAGCGATGGACAGCATGTCTATGGCTACACCTTC.

V is TRBV19 and J is TRBJ1-5; the D gene is possibly TRBD1 (5 bases). V was pared by 6 bases and J by 0 bases, with 18 bases between. The CDR3 totals 17 residues. Germline CDR1 and CDR2: LNHDA and SQIVND (reference sequence). The chain's CDR3 is CASRGGDLIYSNQPQHF. CDR3 DNA: TGTGCCAGTAGGGGTGGGGACTTGATATATAGCAATCAGCCCCAGCATTTT.

The rearrangement links TRBV3-1 (or the pseudogene TRBV3-2) to TRBJ1-1; D unresolved. Trimming removed 0 bases at V and 10 bases at J, with 12 bases between. The length of the CDR3 is 13 residues. The germline CDR1 and CDR2 sequences are LGHDT and YNNKEL (reference sequence). CDR3 sequence: CASSQDINSGAFF. The CDR3 nucleotides are TGTGCCAGCAGCCAAGATATTAACAGTGGAGCTTTCTTT.

The J gene is TRBJ2-5, the V gene TRBV6-5, with 7 nucleotides matching TRBD2. Germline loops: CDR1 MNHEY, CDR2 SVGAGI. Trimming took 9 bases from V and 5 from J; bases not matched to a gene: 9. This CDR3 contains 13 residues. Here the CDR3 DNA reads TGTGCCAGTTCCTATATAGCGGGTGAGACCCAGTACTTC. This codes for CASSYIAGETQYF.

This chain joins TRBV4-2 and TRBJ2-7, with 8 bases lining up with TRBD1. The V gene's germline CDR1 is LGHNA and CDR2 YNFKEQ. The CDR3 is 14 residues long. Germline trimming cut 4 bases from V and 6 bases from J; bases unmatched to any gene: 8. CDR3 in amino acids: CASSPVDRVGEQYF. In DNA, the CDR3 is TGTGCCAGCAGCCCAGTGGACAGGGTAGGCGAGCAGTACTTC.

The chain has TRBV18 and TRBJ1-3; possibly TRBD1 for D (5 bases). CDR3 length: 14 residues. V lost 2 bases to trimming and J lost 4 bases, with 9 bases between them. Germline V gene sequence: CDR1 KGHSH, CDR2 LQKENI. The CDR3 DNA follows: TGTGCCAGCTCACCAAGGACAAGAGGAAACACCATATATTTT. Its protein product is CASSPRTRGNTIYF.

The chain has TRBV11-2 and TRBJ2-7; the match to TRBD1 covers 7 bases. V lost 8 bases to trimming and J lost 4 bases; unmatched junction nucleotides: 8. The germline gives CDR1 SGHAT, CDR2 FQNNGV. The CDR3 totals 13 residues. The CDR3 coding sequence is TGTGCCAGCCGGGACAGTGGATTGTACGAGCAGTACTTC. Translation: CASRDSGLYEQYF.

The chain is built from TRBV28 and TRBJ2-1; the match to TRBD1 covers 7 bases. J lost 4 bases, V lost 5 bases, and 11 bases had no gene match. This CDR3 region has 16 residues. The germline CDR1 and CDR2 sequences are MDHEN and SYDVKM. The CDR3 reads CASSKDPGTAYNEQFF. In nucleotides, the CDR3 is TGTGCCAGCAGTAAGGATCCCGGGACAGCTTACAATGAGCAGTTCTTC. Full variable domain (missing parts from reference TRBV28 and TRBJ2-1): DVKVTQSSRYLVKRTGEKVFLECVQDMDHENMFWYRQDPGLGLRLIYFSYDVKMKEKGDIPEGYSVSREKKERFSLILESASTNQTSMYLCASSKDPGTAYNEQFFGPGTRLTVL.

V and J are TRBV28 and TRBJ2-4, with TRBD1 identical over 7 bases. Losses at the gene ends were 3 bases for V and 0 bases for J; bases not matched to a gene: 5. Germline assignment: CDR1 MDHEN and CDR2 SYDVKM. The CDR3 length is 16 residues. The CDR3 nucleotides are TGTGCCAGCAGTTTCCCCGGGACAGTAGCCAAAAACATTCAGTACTTC. Translated, it gives CASSFPGTVAKNIQYF.

The V gene is TRBV18, the J gene TRBJ1-1; D not resolved. This CDR3 is 14 amino acids long. Germline V CDR1 and CDR2: KGHSH, LQKENI. The V end lost 0 bases, the J end lost 5 bases, and 10 bases lay between the germline ends. The CDR3 coding sequence is TGTGCCAGCTCACCACCGTCCCCCAGGACTGAAGCTTTCTTT. It specifies CASSPPSPRTEAFF.

The rearrangement uses TRBV7-9 and TRBJ1-4, with D unclear. The CDR3 is made up of 16 amino acids. V lost 6 bases and J 5 bases, leaving 19 bases between the germline ends. Germline V gene data show CDR1 as SEHNR and CDR2 as FQNEAQ (reference sequence). This CDR3 is CASSRVTGRGNEKLFF. The CDR3 bases are TGTGCCAGCAGTCGAGTAACGGGGAGAGGAAATGAAAAACTGTTTTTT.

This clone has a single count. The V call is TRBV19, the J call TRBJ1-3; no firm D call. Trimming pared 4 bases from V and 4 bases from J, leaving 8 bases between. CDR1 and CDR2 (germline): LNHDA, SQIVND (reference sequence). CDR3 length: 13 amino acids. In DNA form, the CDR3 reads TGTGCCAGTAGTACCCAAACAGGAAACACCATATATTTT. It codes for CASSTQTGNTIYF.

This chain joins TRBV7-9 and TRBJ1-2; no definite D call. This CDR3 is 15 amino acids long. V was shortened by 1 base and J by 0 bases, with 9 bases between the two germline ends. Germline V lookup: CDR1 SEHNR, CDR2 FQNEAQ (reference sequence). The CDR3 is CASSLDIAANYGYTF. The CDR3 bases are TGTGCCAGCAGCTTAGACATTGCGGCTAACTATGGCTACACCTTC.

The chain has TRBV9 and TRBJ2-5; tentatively, D is TRBD1 (5 bases). Trimming took 2 bases from V and 5 from J, leaving 19 bases between them. This CDR3 contains 16 residues. Germline V gene data show CDR1 as SGDLS and CDR2 as YYNGEE. CDR3 protein: CASSVGPGRDRETQYF. CDR3 DNA sequence: TGTGCCAGCAGCGTTGGGCCCGGCAGGGATAGGGAGACCCAGTACTTC.

The chain employs TRBV9 and TRBJ2-1; maybe TRBD1 (7 bases). V was shortened by 2 bases and J by 0 bases, with 15 bases between the two germline ends. The V gene's germline CDR1 is SGDLS and CDR2 YYNGEE. The CDR3 consists of 17 residues. CDR3 region: CASSVVWGDSSYNEQFF. For the CDR3, the DNA is TGTGCCAGCAGCGTTGTATGGGGGGACAGCTCCTACAATGAGCAGTTCTTC.

The chain joins TRBV14 to TRBJ2-1, with 8 bases that match TRBD2. This CDR3 has 17 residues. Germline CDR1 is SGHDN and CDR2 is FVKESK. V shed 1 base and J 0 bases; nucleotides not matched to a gene: 5. The CDR3 DNA follows: TGTGCCAGCAGCCAAGGGATTCGGGGGGGCTCCTACAATGAGCAGTTCTTC. Translated, it gives CASSQGIRGGSYNEQFF.

This clone came up a few times. The chain has TRBV12-3 or TRBV12-4 and TRBJ2-1; TRBD2 might be the D (5 bases). There are 13 residues in the CDR3. The V gene lost 7 bases and the J gene lost 8 bases, with 15 bases spanning the gap. Written as DNA, the CDR3 is TGTGCCAGCACTTTCGCGCGAGCGGATGAGCAGTTCTTC. It specifies CASTFARADEQFF.

The V and J genes are TRBV2 and TRBJ2-5, with a possible D match to TRBD2 (7 bases). The CDR3 is 15 residues long. With 6 bases removed from V and 0 bases from J, the gap between germline ends came to 14 bases. Per the germline V gene, CDR1 is SNHLY and CDR2 is FYNNEI. The CDR3 here is CASRAGQQYQETQYF. The CDR3 DNA is TGTGCCAGCAGAGCGGGACAACAATACCAAGAGACCCAGTACTTC.